These T cell receptor beta chains were read from a single sample in a study of T cell changes during pregnancy in multiple sclerosis. Using immunoSEQ multiplex PCR, the repertoire was profiled, and TCRdb retains in-frame clones only, with some absent. Of 37,000 or so clones listed, about nine tenths are singletons. The specimen comprised CD4+ T cells from peripheral blood mononuclear cells, sampled in the second trimester of pregnancy. These receptors were collected from a female donor in good health, enrolled as a control in a pregnancy study. Each CDR3 is given with its conserved first and last residue. The D gene is left open where the match is weak. Size tells how often a clone was seen (once, few, many) or the class of an expanded clone, and some rows leave it out.

j_call clone_size v_call d_call cdr3_aa
TRBJ1-4 . TRBV6-5 . CASSSAGRGDEKLFF
TRBJ1-3 . TRBV4-2 TRBD1 CASSPEKGGAGGLFSGNTIYF
TRBJ2-3 . TRBV27 TRBD2 CASSTRTSKDTQYF
TRBJ1-1 . TRBV5-1 TRBD1 CASSIQGRAFF
TRBJ2-7 . TRBV7-2 TRBD1 CASSRGTGSSYEQYF
TRBJ2-7 medium-sized TRBV5-1 TRBD1 CASSLWASGQGQMYEQYF
TRBJ2-1 once TRBV7-2 . CASSLGWERDEQFF
TRBJ1-5 . TRBV19 . CASTQGSNQPQHF
TRBJ2-3 once TRBV18 TRBD1 CASSRDSLSTDTQYF
TRBJ1-6 few TRBV19 TRBD1 CASAPGGNSPLHF
TRBJ2-1 . TRBV11-1 TRBD2 CASRGLAGGGKQFF
TRBJ2-7 . TRBV11-2 TRBD2 CATRVGLLAGGRNEQYF
TRBJ2-2 . TRBV5-1 TRBD2 CASRPVAGANTGELFF
TRBJ1-1 . TRBV4-1 . CASSQTDMNTEAFF
TRBJ1-1 . TRBV29-1 TRBD1 CSVAFRDRVSHKAFF
TRBJ1-1 . TRBV5-4 . CASSGGQITEAFF
TRBJ2-7 . TRBV27 TRBD2 CASSLTSGSSGEQYF
TRBJ1-1 once TRBV6-1 . CASSPDRTEAFF
TRBJ2-5 . TRBV4-1 . CASSQVMREETQYF
TRBJ2-7 . TRBV27 TRBD1 CASSLQGAVEQYF
TRBJ2-7 . TRBV6-1 TRBD2 CAGGLAGHYEQYF
TRBJ2-1 . TRBV4-2 . CASSQGSDSSYNEQFF
TRBJ2-7 . TRBV5-1 TRBD2 CASSLDYRSAGAGGKTYEQYF
TRBJ1-3 . TRBV7-9 TRBD1 CASSPLSRFGQGSGNTIYF
TRBJ1-2 few TRBV5-1 . CASSPSGHGYTF
TRBJ2-3 . TRBV11-2 . CASTSVDTQYF
TRBJ2-5 . TRBV15 . CATSRGGQEVQETQYF
TRBJ2-5 . TRBV10-3 TRBD1 CAISTGDQETQYF